Listed here are 20 T cell receptor beta chains from one sample, sequenced in a study of blood T cell repertoires in COVID-19. Generated by immunoSEQ multiplex PCR, the TCRdb table keeps only in-frame clones and is missing some. The table records about 50,000 clones, nearly 90% of them present only once. Sequenced: peripheral blood. All receptors derive from a man older than 75 with active or convalescent COVID-19.

The CDR3 DNA reads TGTGCCAGCAGGGGCGTCTTTAGGCTAAGAGACTACATCCCTCTTCGTGGAGATACGCAGTATTTT. Protein product: CASRGVFRLRDYIPLRGDTQYF. This chain joins TRBV3-1 (or the pseudogene TRBV3-2) and TRBJ2-3, with D possibly being TRBD2 (5 bases). The CDR3 contains 22 residues. The V gene's germline CDR1 is LGHDT and CDR2 YNNKEL (reference sequence). Between the trimmed V and J ends, which lost 6 bases and 5 bases, there was a span of 39 bases.

This clone was picked up a small number of times. The V gene is TRBV6-5, the J gene TRBJ1-2, with a weak D call TRBD1 (6 bases). Germline-derived CDR1 and CDR2 are MNHEY and SVGAGI. The V and J ends lost 4 bases and 3 bases respectively, with 9 bases between them. The CDR3 totals 13 residues. The DNA of the CDR3 is TGTGCCAGCAGTTCGGACAGCTACTATGGCTACACCTTC. Its translation: CASSSDSYYGYTF.

V gene TRBV6-2 or TRBV6-3 combines with J gene TRBJ2-1; TRBD2 matches at 8 bases. CDR3 length: 15 amino acids. V lost 6 bases to trimming and J lost 6 bases; unmatched junction nucleotides: 10. Germline V gene lookup returns CDR1 MNHEY and CDR2 SVGEGT. CDR3 residues: CASSSLGLAVNEQFF. The DNA for the CDR3 is TGTGCCAGCAGCTCCCTCGGACTAGCAGTCAATGAGCAGTTCTTC.

The chain combines TRBV28 with TRBJ1-5, with D maybe TRBD1 (5 bases). Trimming took 1 base from V and 4 from J, leaving 11 bases between them. The length of the CDR3 is 15 residues. Germline CDR1 reads MDHEN; CDR2 reads SYDVKM. The DNA of the CDR3 is TGTGCCAGCAGTTTATTGGGGGGTCTTAATCAGCCCCAGCATTTT. As protein: CASSLLGGLNQPQHF. The complete variable domain, with remaining parts taken from reference TRBV28 and TRBJ1-5, reads DVKVTQSSRYLVKRTGEKVFLECVQDMDHENMFWYRQDPGLGLRLIYFSYDVKMKEKGDIPEGYSVSREKKERFSLILESASTNQTSMYLCASSLLGGLNQPQHFGDGTRLSIL.

This clone was seen a handful of times. For the CDR3, the DNA is TGCGCCAGCAGCCAGGACCGACAGGGTGAACGGGGCTACACCTTC. Translation: CASSQDRQGERGYTF. This chain joins TRBV4-3 and TRBJ1-2; the match to TRBD1 covers 7 bases. V gave up 3 bases and J gave up 8 bases; unmatched junction bases: 12. The CDR3 length is 15 residues. From germline, CDR1 is LGHNA and CDR2 YSLEER.

CDR3 sequence (DNA): TGTGCCTGGGACGGGGGTAACTATGGCTACACCTTC. Translating gives CAWDGGNYGYTF. V is TRBV30 and J is TRBJ1-2, with a possible D match to TRBD1 (5 bases). The CDR3 runs 12 residues. V dropped 5 bases and J dropped 1 base, with 8 bases sitting between them. CDR1 is GTSNPN and CDR2 is SVGIG in the germline V gene (reference sequence).

The rearrangement joins TRBV5-4 to TRBJ2-1, with 11 positions matching TRBD2. The CDR3 runs to 15 residues. Germline V lookup: CDR1 SGHNT, CDR2 YYREEE (reference sequence). After removal of 0 bases from V and 6 bases from J, the junction contained 2 bases not matched to a gene. CDR3 nucleotide sequence: TGTGCCAGCAGCTTGGGACTAGCGGGGTTCAATGAGCAGTTCTTC. It yields the protein CASSLGLAGFNEQFF.

The chain employs TRBV10-3 and TRBJ1-2; 7 bases line up with TRBD1. Looked up from germline, CDR1 is ENHRY and CDR2 is SYGVKD. After removal of 6 bases from V and 6 bases from J, the junction contained 10 bases not matched to a gene. This CDR3 comprises 14 residues. CDR3 loop: CAISLQTGIDGYTF. The CDR3 DNA reads as TGTGCCATCAGCCTCCAGACAGGGATTGATGGCTACACCTTC.

The chain combines TRBV23-1 with TRBJ1-3; possibly TRBD1 for D (6 bases). TRBV23-1 carries the ORF label, with uncertain function. Trimming shortened V by 4 bases and J by 2 bases, and 12 bases separated the two germline ends. There are 15 residues in the CDR3. CDR3 DNA: TGCGCCAGCAGTCCTACAGGGTTCCCTGGAAACACCATATATTTT. Protein sequence: CASSPTGFPGNTIYF.

The chain is built from TRBV7-2 and TRBJ2-2; tentatively, D is TRBD2 (7 bases). The germline V gene has CDR1 SGHTA and CDR2 FQGNSA. The germline V and J ends were trimmed by 8 bases and 6 bases, with 13 bases remaining between them. This CDR3 has 13 residues. The CDR3 loop is CASGGAQSGELFF. The CDR3 coding sequence is TGTGCCAGCGGGGGGGCCCAATCCGGGGAGCTGTTTTTT.

CDR3 loop: CASSLPMLRGALSVHYGYTF. For the CDR3, the DNA is TGTGCCAGCAGTCTCCCCATGTTACGGGGGGCCCTATCAGTCCACTATGGCTACACCTTC. The chain carries TRBV28 and TRBJ1-2; D is perhaps TRBD1 (6 bases). CDR1 is MDHEN, CDR2 SYDVKM, per germline. The CDR3 spans 20 residues. V was pared by 5 bases and J by 3 bases, with 31 bases between.

The J gene is TRBJ1-4, the V gene TRBV4-1, with D hard to call. Germline V CDR1 and CDR2: MGHRA, YSYEKL. The CDR3 is 15 amino acids. The V end lost 4 bases, the J end lost 6 bases, and 15 bases lay between the germline ends. CDR3 sequence (DNA): TGCGCCAGCAGCCTCAACGGGGTGGTTGATGAAAAACTGTTTTTT. Residues: CASSLNGVVDEKLFF.

V usage is TRBV7-6 and J usage is TRBJ2-3; tentatively, D is TRBD2 (7 bases). Germline CDR1 reads SGHVS; CDR2 reads FNYEAQ. The CDR3 spans 18 residues. The V end was cut by 4 bases, the J end by 7 bases, with 27 bases between. CDR3 bases: TGTGCCAGCAGCTCTCTTAAGGGGCGGGGGCTAGCGGTTAATACGCAGTATTTT. Translating it yields CASSSLKGRGLAVNTQYF.

This chain joins TRBV27 and TRBJ1-5; D may be TRBD1 (6 bases). The CDR3 runs 16 residues. V was shortened by 2 bases and J by 2 bases, with 13 bases between the two germline ends. Germline V gene lookup returns CDR1 MNHEY and CDR2 SMNVEV (reference sequence). The CDR3 coding sequence is TGTGCCAGCAGTTTACGCCAGGGGTCGGGCAATCAGCCCCAGCATTTT. Translated: CASSLRQGSGNQPQHF.

The CDR3, as DNA: TGTGCCAGCCGGGGCGGGGCGTCCTACGAGCAGTACTTC. It is translated as CASRGGASYEQYF. The V and J genes are TRBV6-5 and TRBJ2-7, with D tentatively TRBD2 (6 bases). This CDR3 contains 13 residues. The V gene's germline CDR1 is MNHEY and CDR2 SVGAGI. The V and J ends lost 8 bases and 1 base respectively, with 12 bases between them.

This rearrangement joins TRBV5-3 to TRBJ2-3; perhaps TRBD1 as D (6 bases). TRBV5-3 is an ORF; its function is uncertain. The V end was cut by 4 bases, the J end by 0 bases, with 15 bases between. There are 16 residues in the CDR3. CDR3 loop: CARSQGTTTSTDTQYF. CDR3 coding DNA: TGTGCCAGAAGCCAGGGGACCACCACTAGCACAGATACGCAGTATTTT.

This chain links TRBV7-6 with TRBJ2-3; TRBD1 matches 10 bases. The CDR3 covers 15 residues. Per germline, CDR1 SGHVS and CDR2 FNYEAQ. V was clipped by 5 bases and J by 3 bases; unmatched bases: 5. CDR3 residues: CASSPGQGSTDTQYF. The CDR3 DNA reads TGTGCCAGCAGCCCGGGACAGGGGTCGACAGATACGCAGTATTTT.

V is TRBV10-3 and J is TRBJ2-7, with 7 nucleotides matching TRBD1. CDR1 is ENHRY and CDR2 is SYGVKD in the germline V gene. Losses at the gene ends were 5 bases for V and 3 bases for J; bases not matched to a gene: 7. This CDR3 region has 14 residues. The CDR3 is CAISFGTEDYEQYF. The CDR3 DNA sequence: TGTGCCATCAGTTTCGGGACAGAAGACTACGAGCAGTACTTC.

This chain uses TRBV7-3 with TRBJ2-1; maybe TRBD2 (6 bases). The CDR3 runs 13 residues. CDR1 and CDR2 (germline): SGHTA, FQGTGA. The germline V and J ends were trimmed by 5 bases and 6 bases, with 11 bases remaining between them. CDR3 amino acids: CASSGDSLNEQFF. The CDR3 DNA reads as TGTGCCAGCAGCGGGGACTCGCTCAATGAGCAGTTCTTC.

V usage is TRBV6-5 and J usage is TRBJ1-1, with D uncertain. Germline CDR1 MNHEY, CDR2 SVGAGI. The ends were cut back, 4 bases at V and 1 base at J, with 16 bases in the middle. The CDR3 length is 16 residues. CDR3 sequence reads: CASSSSTGKGNTEAFF. CDR3 bases: TGTGCCAGCAGTTCGTCGACCGGGAAAGGGAACACTGAAGCTTTCTTT.